This T cell receptor (beta chain) was profiled in a study of cytomegalovirus exposure and HLA in healthy donors. General study results and limits: Later work showed greater clonal expansion in HLA-associated TCR beta chains than in equally common others. Some highly shared sequence variants likely arose as a pipeline artifact.

In regard to this clone: Its antigen is not known.

Researchers ran the PCR with 60 Vbeta and 13 Jbeta primers. This table comes from immunoSEQ multiplex PCR, and its TCRdb copy is limited to in-frame clones, with some not included. The listing records roughly 70,000 clones. Healthy bone marrow donors made up the cohort. Germline loops: CDR1 SQVTM, CDR2 ANQGSEA. V dropped 2 bases and J dropped 0; count of bases not matched to a gene: 4. The CDR3 runs 15 residues. The sequence was obtained from a man in his forties or fifties in good health and CMV-seronegative. The specimen was PBMCs. The rearrangement links TRBV29-1 to TRBJ2-7, with 10 bases that match TRBD2. The CDR3 bases are TGCAGCGTTGAACTAGCGGGGGTCCCCTCCTACGAGCAGTACTTC. Translated: CSVELAGVPSYEQYF.